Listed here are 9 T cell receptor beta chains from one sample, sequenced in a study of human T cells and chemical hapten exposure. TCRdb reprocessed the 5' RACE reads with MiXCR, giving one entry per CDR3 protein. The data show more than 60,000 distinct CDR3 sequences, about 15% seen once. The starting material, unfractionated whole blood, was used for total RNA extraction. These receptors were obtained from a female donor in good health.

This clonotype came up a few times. Written as DNA, the CDR3 is TGTGCCAGCAGCTGGATATCTAGTACGCAGTATTTT. Protein: CASSWISSTQYF. The rearrangement links TRBV12-3 or TRBV12-4 to TRBJ2-3; D unresolved. V shed 6 bases and J shed 8 bases, with 12 bases lying between them. The CDR3 length is 12 residues.

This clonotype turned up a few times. Here the CDR3 reads CSAFRRQKFNYGYTF. The CDR3 nucleotides are TGCAGCGCCTTCCGTAGGCAGAAATTTAACTATGGCTACACCTTC. The chain links TRBV29-1 to TRBJ1-2; D unresolved. V lost 7 bases and J 1 base, leaving 19 bases between the germline ends. Germline values: CDR1 SQVTM, CDR2 ANQGSEA. This CDR3 has 15 amino acids.

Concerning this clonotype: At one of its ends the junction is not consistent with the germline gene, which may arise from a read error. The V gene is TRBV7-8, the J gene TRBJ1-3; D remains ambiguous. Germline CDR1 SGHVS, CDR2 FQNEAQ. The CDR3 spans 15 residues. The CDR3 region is CASSQEDRSGDTIYF. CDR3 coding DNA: TGTGCCAGCAGCCAGGAAGACCGCTCTGGAGACACCATATATTTT.

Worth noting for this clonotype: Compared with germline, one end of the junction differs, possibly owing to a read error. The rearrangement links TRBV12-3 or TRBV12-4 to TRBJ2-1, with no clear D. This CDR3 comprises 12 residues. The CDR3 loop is CASSPWRNGQFF. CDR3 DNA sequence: TGTGCCAGCAGTCCCTGGCGGAATGGGCAGTTCTTC.

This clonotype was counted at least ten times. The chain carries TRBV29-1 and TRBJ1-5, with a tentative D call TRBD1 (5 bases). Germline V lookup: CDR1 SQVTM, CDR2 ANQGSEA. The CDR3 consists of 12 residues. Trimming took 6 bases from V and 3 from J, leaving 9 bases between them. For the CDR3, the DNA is TGCAGCGTGGCGGGACTCAATCAGCCCCAGCATTTT. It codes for CSVAGLNQPQHF.

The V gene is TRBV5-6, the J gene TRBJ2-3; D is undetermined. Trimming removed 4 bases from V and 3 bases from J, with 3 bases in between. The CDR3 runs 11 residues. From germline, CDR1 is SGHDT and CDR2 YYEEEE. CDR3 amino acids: CASSMTDTQYF. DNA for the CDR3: TGTGCCAGCAGCATGACAGATACGCAGTATTTT.

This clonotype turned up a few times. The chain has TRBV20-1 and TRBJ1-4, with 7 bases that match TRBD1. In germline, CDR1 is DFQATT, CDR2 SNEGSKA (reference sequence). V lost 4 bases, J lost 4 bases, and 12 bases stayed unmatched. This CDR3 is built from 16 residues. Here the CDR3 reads CSAIFLPGQYNEKLFF. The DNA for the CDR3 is TGCAGTGCTATCTTTTTACCGGGACAGTATAATGAAAAACTGTTTTTT.

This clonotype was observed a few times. In nucleotides, the CDR3 is TGTGCCAGTAGAATGGACCCACGGGACACCATATATTTT. Protein product: CASRMDPRDTIYF. The chain couples TRBV19 to TRBJ1-3; D is ambiguous. This CDR3 has 13 amino acids. Germline V gene sequence: CDR1 LNHDA, CDR2 SQIVND (reference sequence). The V and J ends lost 6 bases and 8 bases respectively, with 14 bases between them.

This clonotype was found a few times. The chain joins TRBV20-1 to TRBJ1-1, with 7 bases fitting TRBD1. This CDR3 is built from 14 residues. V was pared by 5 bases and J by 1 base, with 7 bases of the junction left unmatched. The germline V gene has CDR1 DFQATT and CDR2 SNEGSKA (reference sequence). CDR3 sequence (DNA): TGCAGTGCTGAAAGGGACAGAACGAACACTGAAGCTTTCTTT. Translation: CSAERDRTNTEAFF.